This T cell receptor (beta chain) was sequenced during a study of shared clonotypes between healthy human individuals. CD45RO-negative CD8 cells positively selected for CCR7 made up the naive population, which excluded terminally differentiated effector memory CD45RA+ cells. V was pared by 4 bases and J by 4 bases, with 5 bases of the junction left unmatched. CDR1 and CDR2 from the germline V gene are MGHRA and YSYEKL. The CDR3 extends over 15 amino acids. Measured with immunoSEQ multiplex PCR; TCRdb has only the in-frame clones, and not every one. Here the sample spans approximately 1.9 million clones, about 94% being singletons.

This TCR was recovered from a man aged 18 to 30 in good health. Some clones in this sample may be carry-over from other donors' samples. Specimen: naive CD8+ T cells from PBMCs. The J gene is TRBJ2-1, the V gene TRBV4-1, with TRBD2 identical over 9 bases. CDR3 bases: TGCGCCAGCAGCCCCGGACTAGCGTTGTACAATGAGCAGTTCTTC. Protein sequence: CASSPGLALYNEQFF.